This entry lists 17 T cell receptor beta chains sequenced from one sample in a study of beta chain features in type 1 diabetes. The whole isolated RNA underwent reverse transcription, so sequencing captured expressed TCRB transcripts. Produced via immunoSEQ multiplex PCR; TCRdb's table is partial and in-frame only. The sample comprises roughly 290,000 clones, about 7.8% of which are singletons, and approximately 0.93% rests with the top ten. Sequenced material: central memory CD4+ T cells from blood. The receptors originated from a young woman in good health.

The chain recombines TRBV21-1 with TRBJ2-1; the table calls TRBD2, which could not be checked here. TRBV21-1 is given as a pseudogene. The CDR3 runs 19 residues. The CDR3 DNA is TGTGCCAGCAGCAAACCGGAGAGTAGAATAGCGGGAGGGGTAAATGAGCAGTTCTTC. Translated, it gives CASSKPESRIAGGVNEQFF.

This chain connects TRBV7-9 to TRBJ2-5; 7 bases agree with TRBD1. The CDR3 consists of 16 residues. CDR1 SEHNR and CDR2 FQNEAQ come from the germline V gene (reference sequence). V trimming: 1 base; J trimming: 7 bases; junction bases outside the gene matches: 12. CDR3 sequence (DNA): TGTGCCAGCAGCTTAGAGCGACAGGGCAAGGCTGTGACCCAGTACTTC. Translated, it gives CASSLERQGKAVTQYF.

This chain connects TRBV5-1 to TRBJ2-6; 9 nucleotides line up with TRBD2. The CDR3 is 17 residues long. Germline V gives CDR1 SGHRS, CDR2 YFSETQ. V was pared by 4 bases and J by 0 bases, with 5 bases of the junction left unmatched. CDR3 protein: CASSPLAGFSGANVLTF. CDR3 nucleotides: TGCGCCAGCAGCCCTCTAGCGGGGTTCTCTGGGGCCAACGTCCTGACTTTC.

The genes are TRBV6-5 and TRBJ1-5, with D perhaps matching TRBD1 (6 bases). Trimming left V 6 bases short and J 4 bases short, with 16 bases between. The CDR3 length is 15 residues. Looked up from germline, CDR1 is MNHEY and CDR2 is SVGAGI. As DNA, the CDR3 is TGTGCCAGCAGGATGGGCTCACAGGGAAATCAGCCCCAGCATTTT. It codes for CASRMGSQGNQPQHF.

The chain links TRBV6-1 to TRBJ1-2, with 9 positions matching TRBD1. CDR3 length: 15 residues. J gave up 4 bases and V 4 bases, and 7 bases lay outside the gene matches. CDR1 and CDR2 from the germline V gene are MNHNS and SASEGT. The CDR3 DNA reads TGTGCCAGCAGTGTAAAGGGACAGGGAGTCTATGGCTACACCTTC. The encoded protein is CASSVKGQGVYGYTF.

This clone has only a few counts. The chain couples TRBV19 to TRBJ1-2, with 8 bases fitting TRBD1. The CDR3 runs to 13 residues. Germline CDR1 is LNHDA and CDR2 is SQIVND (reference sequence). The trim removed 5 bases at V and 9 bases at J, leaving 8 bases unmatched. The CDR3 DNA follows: TGTGCCAGTAGTGCCCGGGACAGGATAAGCTACACCTTC. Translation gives CASSARDRISYTF.

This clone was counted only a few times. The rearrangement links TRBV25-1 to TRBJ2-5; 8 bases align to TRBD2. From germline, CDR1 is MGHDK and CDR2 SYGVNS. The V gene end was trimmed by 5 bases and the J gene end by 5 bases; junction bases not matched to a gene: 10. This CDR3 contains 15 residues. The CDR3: CASSRAGGGWETQYF. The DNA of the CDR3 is TGTGCCAGCAGTCGGGCGGGAGGAGGTTGGGAGACCCAGTACTTC.

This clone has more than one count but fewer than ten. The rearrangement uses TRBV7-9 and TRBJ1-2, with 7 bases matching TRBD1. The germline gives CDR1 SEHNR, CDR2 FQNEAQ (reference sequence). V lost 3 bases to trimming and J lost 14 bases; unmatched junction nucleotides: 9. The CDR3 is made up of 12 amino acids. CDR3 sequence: CASSFSLTGDTF. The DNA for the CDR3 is TGTGCCAGCAGCTTTTCACTCACAGGGGATACCTTC.

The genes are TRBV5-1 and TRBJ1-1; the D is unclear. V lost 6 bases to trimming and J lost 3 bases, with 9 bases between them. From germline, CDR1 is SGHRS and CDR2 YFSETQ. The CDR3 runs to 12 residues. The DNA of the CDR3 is TGCGCCAGCAACTACGGGGACACTGAAGCTTTCTTT. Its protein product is CASNYGDTEAFF.

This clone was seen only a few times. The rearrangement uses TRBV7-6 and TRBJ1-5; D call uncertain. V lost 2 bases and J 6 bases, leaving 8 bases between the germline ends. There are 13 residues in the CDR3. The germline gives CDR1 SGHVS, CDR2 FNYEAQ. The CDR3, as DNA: TGTGCCAGCAGCTTACTAGAGGGTCAGCCCCAGCATTTT. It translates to CASSLLEGQPQHF.

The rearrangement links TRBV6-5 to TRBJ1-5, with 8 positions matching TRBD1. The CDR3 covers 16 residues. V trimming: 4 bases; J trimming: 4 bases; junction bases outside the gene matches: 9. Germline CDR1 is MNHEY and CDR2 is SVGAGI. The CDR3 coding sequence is TGTGCCAGCAGTTCCCGGACAGGGACGGGAAATCAGCCCCAGCATTTT. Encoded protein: CASSSRTGTGNQPQHF.

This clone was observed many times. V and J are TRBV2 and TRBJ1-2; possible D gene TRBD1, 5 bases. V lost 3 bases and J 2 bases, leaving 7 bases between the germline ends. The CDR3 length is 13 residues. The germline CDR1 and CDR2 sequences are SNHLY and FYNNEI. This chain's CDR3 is CASSENRNYGYTF. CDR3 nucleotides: TGTGCCAGCAGTGAGAACAGGAACTATGGCTACACCTTC.

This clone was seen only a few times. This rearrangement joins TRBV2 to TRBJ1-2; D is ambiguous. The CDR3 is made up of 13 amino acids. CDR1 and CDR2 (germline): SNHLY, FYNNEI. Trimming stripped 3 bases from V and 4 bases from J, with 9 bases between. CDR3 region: CASSDTPGYGYTF. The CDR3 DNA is TGTGCCAGCAGTGACACGCCGGGCTATGGCTACACCTTC.

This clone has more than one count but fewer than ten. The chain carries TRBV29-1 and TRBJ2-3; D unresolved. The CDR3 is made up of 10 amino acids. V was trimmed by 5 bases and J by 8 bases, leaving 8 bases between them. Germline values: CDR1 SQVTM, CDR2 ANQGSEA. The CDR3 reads CSVYTGTQYF. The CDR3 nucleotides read TGCAGCGTTTACACGGGTACGCAGTATTTT.

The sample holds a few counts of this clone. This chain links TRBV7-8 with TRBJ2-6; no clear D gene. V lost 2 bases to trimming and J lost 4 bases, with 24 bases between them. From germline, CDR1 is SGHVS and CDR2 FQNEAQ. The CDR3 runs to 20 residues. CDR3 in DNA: TGTGCCAGCAGCTTACAACGGGCAGGCCCTTCCTCTGTGGGGGCCAACGTCCTGACTTTC. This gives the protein CASSLQRAGPSSVGANVLTF.

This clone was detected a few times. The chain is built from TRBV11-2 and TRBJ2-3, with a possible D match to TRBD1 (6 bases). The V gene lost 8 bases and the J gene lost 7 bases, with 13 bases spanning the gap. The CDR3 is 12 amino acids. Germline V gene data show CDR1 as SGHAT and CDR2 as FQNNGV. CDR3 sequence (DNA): TGTGCCAGCGGGACACACACGAATACGCAGTATTTT. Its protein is CASGTHTNTQYF.

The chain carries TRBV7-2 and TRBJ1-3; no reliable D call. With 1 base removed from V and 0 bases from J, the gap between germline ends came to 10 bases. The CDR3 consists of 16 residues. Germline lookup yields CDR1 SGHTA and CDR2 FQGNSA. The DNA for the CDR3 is TGTGCCAGCAGCTTAGGGACGGCCTACTCTGGAAACACCATATATTTT. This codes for CASSLGTAYSGNTIYF. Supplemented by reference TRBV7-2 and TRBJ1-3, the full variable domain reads GAGVSQSPSNKVTEKGKDVELRCDPISGHTALYWYRQSLGQGLEFLIYFQGNSAPDKSGLPSDRFSAERTGGSVSTLTIQRTQQEDSAVYLCASSLGTAYSGNTIYFGEGSWLTVV.